The 27 T cell receptor beta chains reported below all come from one sample, sequenced in a study of blood T cells in healthy people across ages (dated by TCRdb to the mid-2010s). Library construction relied on 5' RACE. A second PCR of about 7 to 12 cycles was run with a J-beta primer mix and a sample-barcoded 5' primer. TCRdb reworked the public reads: Q25 trimming with fastp, MiXCR clone assembly, productive beta chains retained. One record per CDR3 amino acid sequence lists the most common genes and DNA. This sample lists 1.5 million to 2 million distinct CDR3 sequences; about two fifths were detected once. Under 25% of the sample comes from the top ten. The sequencing input was blood. The receptors derive from a human donor in good health.

The V gene is TRBV12-3 or TRBV12-4, the J gene TRBJ1-1; D gene unclear. This CDR3 has 13 residues. With 6 bases removed from V and 8 bases from J, the gap between germline ends came to 16 bases. Written as DNA, the CDR3 is TGTGCCAGCAGCCTTAGCCCTTCAGGAGAAGCTTTCTTT. Protein product: CASSLSPSGEAFF.

Only a few counts were recorded for this clonotype. The chain links TRBV28 to TRBJ2-1; D uncertain. Germline lookup yields CDR1 MDHEN and CDR2 SYDVKM. CDR3 length: 15 residues. Trimming pared 3 bases from V and 0 bases from J, leaving 9 bases between. CDR3 region: CASSFVSSSYNEQFF. As DNA, the CDR3 is TGTGCCAGCAGTTTTGTCTCGAGCTCCTACAATGAGCAGTTCTTC.

This clonotype came up a few times. V is TRBV10-3 and J is TRBJ2-3; D is possibly TRBD1 (5 bases). The CDR3 extends over 13 amino acids. Trimming left V 10 bases short and J 2 bases short, with 13 bases between. Germline assignment: CDR1 ENHRY and CDR2 SYGVKD. For the CDR3, the DNA is TGTGCCAGCCGACAGCCAAACACAGATACGCAGTATTTT. Protein: CASRQPNTDTQYF.

This chain joins TRBV2 and TRBJ1-5; 7 nucleotides line up with TRBD1. Germline V CDR1 and CDR2: SNHLY, FYNNEI. The CDR3 is made up of 14 amino acids. Trimming removed 6 bases from V and 7 bases from J; junction bases left unmatched: 9. The CDR3 sequence is CASSGTDGGQPQHF. In nucleotides, the CDR3 is TGTGCCAGCAGCGGGACAGACGGTGGGCAGCCCCAGCATTTT.

About this clonotype: An end of the junction does not agree with germline; a read error may underlie this. This rearrangement joins TRBV9 to TRBJ2-1; TRBD1 might be the D (6 bases). Judging by the DNA end, TRBJ2-7 fits better; the J call may be wrong. Germline V gene sequence: CDR1 SGDLS, CDR2 YYNGEE. The CDR3 is 16 residues long. The CDR3 sequence: CTSSAYVTGSYNEQYF. CDR3 DNA sequence: TGTACCAGCAGCGCTTACGTGACAGGATCCTACAATGAGCAGTACTTC.

The chain employs TRBV10-3 and TRBJ2-7; 9 nucleotides agree with TRBD1. V was pared by 6 bases and J by 4 bases, with 7 bases of the junction left unmatched. Germline CDR1 and CDR2: ENHRY and SYGVKD. This CDR3 region has 14 residues. The CDR3 sequence: CAIRVDRGTYEQYF. DNA of the CDR3: TGTGCCATCAGAGTGGACAGGGGAACATACGAGCAGTACTTC.

The CDR3 sequence: CSASKGPGSNQPQHF. CDR3 in DNA: TGCAGTGCTAGCAAAGGACCTGGGAGCAATCAGCCCCAGCATTTT. The chain combines TRBV20-1 with TRBJ1-5, with D uncertain. The CDR3 has 15 amino acids. V was pared by 3 bases and J by 1 base, with 13 bases between. The germline CDR1 and CDR2 sequences are DFQATT and SNEGSKA (reference sequence).

The chain joins TRBV5-1 to TRBJ2-7, with D maybe TRBD2 (6 bases). The CDR3 extends over 16 amino acids. V lost 2 bases, J lost 1 base, and 16 bases lay in between. Germline V CDR1 and CDR2: SGHRS, YFSETQ. The DNA for the CDR3 is TGCGCCAGCAGCTTTGGGGGGAGTGCCTCGTCCTACGAGCAGTACTTC. It encodes CASSFGGSASSYEQYF.

This chain joins TRBV30 and TRBJ2-1; no definite D call. Germline values: CDR1 GTSNPN, CDR2 SVGIG (reference sequence). Trimming removed 2 bases at V and 4 bases at J, with 9 bases between. This CDR3 is 13 amino acids long. The CDR3 region has the DNA TGTGCCTGGAGTTGGGCTACTTACAATGAGCAGTTCTTC. Its translation is CAWSWATYNEQFF.

Many counts were recorded for this clonotype. The chain couples TRBV3-1 to TRBJ1-2; D remains ambiguous. The CDR3 is 13 residues long. The germline V gene encodes CDR1 LGHDT and CDR2 YNNKEL (reference sequence). V was cut by 1 base and J by 3 bases, with 6 bases left in between. In DNA form, the CDR3 reads TGTGCCAGCAGCCAAGGCCAGTACTATGGCTACACCTTC. Residues: CASSQGQYYGYTF.

About this clonotype: At one end, the junction sequence differs from germline, possibly due to a read error. The DNA for the CDR3 is TGTGCCGGCAGTTACCGATGGGACTCACCCTACGAGCAGTACTTC. The encoded protein is CAGSYRWDSPYEQYF. V and J are TRBV6-2 or TRBV6-3 and TRBJ2-7; D might be TRBD2 (6 bases). Germline CDR1 is MNHEY and CDR2 is SVGEGT. This CDR3 has 15 residues.

The chain carries TRBV14 and TRBJ1-1; D unclear. Per the germline V gene, CDR1 is SGHDN and CDR2 is FVKESK. Trimming took off 4 bases at V and 1 base at J, with 10 bases between the two ends. The CDR3 contains 14 residues. CDR3 amino acids: CASSRRARNTEAFF. As DNA, the CDR3 is TGTGCCAGCAGCCGGCGGGCCAGGAACACTGAAGCTTTCTTT.

J is TRBJ2-1 and V is TRBV7-2; 8 bases align to TRBD2. The V gene's germline CDR1 is SGHTA and CDR2 FQGNSA. V was pared by 4 bases and J by 4 bases, with 9 bases of the junction left unmatched. The CDR3 is 16 residues long. In nucleotides, the CDR3 is TGTGCCAGCAGCTCAGATAGCGGGGCGATATACAATGAGCAGTTCTTC. The encoded protein is CASSSDSGAIYNEQFF.

The chain couples TRBV7-9 to TRBJ1-4; unclear D gene. Trimming took off 5 bases at V and 4 bases at J, with 11 bases between the two ends. Germline V lookup: CDR1 SEHNR, CDR2 FQNEAQ (reference sequence). The CDR3 sequence is 14 residues long. CDR3 protein: CASSLANLNEKLFF. CDR3 sequence (DNA): TGTGCCAGCAGCCTTGCGAACCTTAATGAAAAACTGTTTTTT. Filled out from reference TRBV7-9 and TRBJ1-4, the complete variable domain reads DTGVSQNPRHKITKRGQNVTFRCDPISEHNRLYWYRQTLGQGPEFLTYFQNEAQLEKSRLLSDRFSAERPKGSFSTLEIQRTEQGDSAMYLCASSLANLNEKLFFGSGTQLSVL.

The chain uses TRBV7-2 and TRBJ2-7; maybe TRBD2 (5 bases). V lost 5 bases and J 4 bases, leaving 18 bases between the germline ends. Germline CDR1 and CDR2: SGHTA and FQGNSA. The CDR3 extends over 15 amino acids. The CDR3 coding sequence is TGTGCCAGCAGCCGTGGTGGGGATTCGGGATACGAGCAGTACTTC. Its translation is CASSRGGDSGYEQYF.

The chain links TRBV7-7 to TRBJ2-3; D is unresolved. Germline V CDR1 and CDR2: SSHAT, FNYEAQ (reference sequence). This CDR3 spans 14 amino acids. Between the trimmed V and J ends, which lost 1 base and 3 bases, there was a span of 8 bases. This chain's CDR3 is CASSLGFPTDTQYF. In DNA, the CDR3 is TGTGCCAGCAGCTTAGGTTTCCCTACAGATACGCAGTATTTT.

This sequence joins TRBV29-1 and TRBJ2-5, with D maybe TRBD1 (5 bases). In germline, CDR1 is SQVTM, CDR2 ANQGSEA. The CDR3 has 14 amino acids. The V end was cut by 5 bases, the J end by 4 bases, with 17 bases between. The CDR3: CSVQRQPAAETQYF. CDR3 nucleotides: TGCAGCGTTCAAAGACAGCCCGCCGCAGAGACCCAGTACTTC.

The chain is built from TRBV2 and TRBJ1-2; D is undetermined. Germline V lookup: CDR1 SNHLY, CDR2 FYNNEI. V was cut by 5 bases and J by 4 bases, with 8 bases left in between. There are 12 residues in the CDR3. The CDR3 sequence: CASSTEGYGYTF. The CDR3 bases are TGTGCCAGCAGTACGGAAGGCTATGGCTACACCTTC. The full variable domain, completed using reference TRBV2 and TRBJ1-2, is EPEVTQTPSHQVTQMGQEVILRCVPISNHLYFYWYRQILGQKVEFLVSFYNNEISEKSEIFDDQFSVERPDGSNFTLKIRSTKLEDSAMYFCASSTEGYGYTFGSGTRLTVV.

In this sample, this clonotype turned up a few times. The rearrangement links TRBV20-1 to TRBJ2-7; tentative D call: TRBD2 (6 bases). The DNA matches TRBJ2-5 better at its end, which makes the J call doubtful. CDR3 length: 16 amino acids. CDR1 and CDR2 (germline): DFQATT, SNEGSKA (reference sequence). CDR3 in amino acids: CSARDFKEGRQETQYF. The CDR3 nucleotides read TGCAGTGCTAGAGATTTTAAGGAGGGCCGTCAAGAGACCCAGTACTTC.

This clonotype was detected a few times. This chain connects TRBV10-3 to TRBJ2-4; a weak D match, TRBD2 (6 bases). The J call may not be correct, given that the DNA end is closer to TRBJ2-7. The CDR3 spans 11 residues. Per germline, CDR1 ENHRY and CDR2 SYGVKD. The CDR3 loop is CAIGGNYEQYF. Here the CDR3 DNA reads TGTGCCATCGGAGGGAATTACGAGCAGTACTTC.

This clonotype was counted between two and nine times. The chain couples TRBV20-1 to TRBJ2-1; tentatively, D is TRBD1 or TRBD2 (6 bases each). The V end was cut by 0 bases, the J end by 4 bases, with 16 bases between. The CDR3 sequence is 16 residues long. Germline lookup yields CDR1 DFQATT and CDR2 SNEGSKA (reference sequence). This CDR3 reads CSARDPMGAGYNEQFF. The CDR3 nucleotides read TGCAGTGCTAGAGATCCGATGGGGGCGGGATACAATGAGCAGTTCTTC.

This chain links TRBV29-1 with TRBJ1-1, with D tentatively TRBD1 (5 bases). Germline lookup yields CDR1 SQVTM and CDR2 ANQGSEA. The CDR3 covers 11 residues. The germline V and J ends were trimmed by 3 bases and 6 bases, with 8 bases remaining between them. This CDR3 is CSVDAGPEAFF. CDR3 DNA sequence: TGCAGCGTTGACGCAGGGCCTGAAGCTTTCTTT.

In its sample, this clonotype was seen a few times. This chain uses TRBV5-1 with TRBJ2-3, with D unresolved. This CDR3 is built from 17 residues. The V end lost 0 bases, the J end lost 0 bases, and 14 bases lay between the germline ends. Germline V CDR1 and CDR2: SGHRS, YFSETQ. CDR3 sequence reads: CASSLESGSSSTDTQYF. DNA of the CDR3: TGCGCCAGCAGCTTGGAAAGTGGGTCCTCTAGCACAGATACGCAGTATTTT.

The CDR3, as DNA: TGTGCCAGCAGTTACGGGGTACTTAGCAATCAGCCCCAGCATTTT. This translates into CASSYGVLSNQPQHF. This chain uses TRBV6-2 or TRBV6-3 with TRBJ1-5, with unresolved D. Germline V gene lookup returns CDR1 MNHEY and CDR2 SVGEGT. The CDR3 loop spans 15 amino acids. The V end was cut by 2 bases, the J end by 0 bases, with 8 bases between.

CDR3 residues: CASIGQAYEQYF. The CDR3 DNA sequence: TGTGCCAGCATTGGACAGGCCTACGAGCAGTACTTC. The chain has TRBV6-1 and TRBJ2-5; 7 bases fit TRBD1. The DNA matches TRBJ2-7 better at its end, which makes the J call doubtful. CDR3 length: 12 residues. From germline, CDR1 is MNHNS and CDR2 SASEGT.

This clonotype showed up just a few times. This chain joins TRBV12-3 or TRBV12-4 and TRBJ1-2; the D gene is possibly TRBD1 (5 bases). V was trimmed by 6 bases and J by 4 bases, leaving 15 bases between them. This CDR3 spans 14 amino acids. CDR3 region: CASRTESPRYGYTF. The CDR3 nucleotides are TGTGCCAGCAGGACAGAGAGCCCCCGCTATGGCTACACCTTC.

This clonotype was detected once. The chain recombines TRBV20-1 with TRBJ2-5; TRBD2 agrees at 10 bases. This CDR3 comprises 17 residues. J gave up 1 base and V 3 bases, and 11 bases lay outside the gene matches. Germline V gene lookup returns CDR1 DFQATT and CDR2 SNEGSKA (reference sequence). CDR3 nucleotide sequence: TGCAGTGCTAGCCTGCCGAGCGGGGGGGGACCCCAAGAGACCCAGTACTTC. Protein product: CSASLPSGGGPQETQYF.